Below are 13 T cell receptor beta chains sequenced from a single sample in a study of shared clonotypes between healthy human individuals. Method: immunoSEQ multiplex PCR; TCRdb's copy keeps in-frame clones and lacks some. The repertoire holds roughly 550,000 clones, with less than 97% as singletons. Selected positively for CCR7 and CD45RO-negative, naive CD8 cells excluded terminally differentiated effector memory CD45RA+ cells. Sequencing was done on a sample of naive CD8+ T cells sorted from blood. The source is a woman younger than 45 in good health.

This clone occurred once. The CDR3 reads CASFGGHVREQYF. Here the CDR3 DNA reads TGTGCCAGCTTTGGGGGGCACGTCCGCGAGCAGTACTTC. The V gene is TRBV2, the J gene TRBJ2-7; D possibly uses TRBD1 or TRBD2 (6 bases each). V was shortened by 8 bases and J by 6 bases, with 17 bases between the two germline ends. In germline, CDR1 is SNHLY, CDR2 FYNNEI. This CDR3 comprises 13 residues.

The chain employs TRBV7-9 and TRBJ2-1; 9 nucleotides align to TRBD2. Germline lookup yields CDR1 SEHNR and CDR2 FQNEAQ (reference sequence). Trimming at V came to 5 bases and at J to 3 bases, leaving 11 bases not matched to a gene. The CDR3 loop spans 17 amino acids. CDR3 sequence reads: CASSPRLAELNYNEQFF. CDR3 DNA: TGTGCCAGCAGCCCTAGACTAGCGGAGCTAAACTACAATGAGCAGTTCTTC.

V is TRBV4-1 and J is TRBJ2-7, with TRBD2 identical over 8 bases. The CDR3 is 14 residues long. Trimming cost V 3 bases and J 3 bases; bases outside gene matches: 4. Per the germline V gene, CDR1 is MGHRA and CDR2 is YSYEKL. The CDR3 spells CASSHYSGNYEQYF. The CDR3 coding sequence is TGCGCCAGCAGCCATTATAGCGGGAACTACGAGCAGTACTTC.

Only a few counts were recorded for this clone. This chain links TRBV28 with TRBJ1-5, with 7 bases lining up with TRBD1. The ends lost 3 bases at V and 0 bases at J; junction bases unmatched: 11. The CDR3 has 18 residues. CDR1 is MDHEN, CDR2 SYDVKM, per germline. The CDR3 sequence: CASSFSLGTEYSNQPQHF. CDR3 DNA: TGTGCCAGCAGTTTCTCCTTGGGGACAGAATATAGCAATCAGCCCCAGCATTTT.

V gene TRBV6-5 combines with J gene TRBJ2-5, with unresolved D. Trimming removed 2 bases at V and 4 bases at J, with 8 bases between. In germline, CDR1 is MNHEY, CDR2 SVGAGI. This CDR3 is 13 amino acids long. The CDR3 DNA sequence: TGTGCCAGCAGTTACGCGGAAGGAGAGACCCAGTACTTC. Translated: CASSYAEGETQYF.

The gene calls are TRBV7-9 and TRBJ1-2, with 10 bases matching TRBD1. J lost 4 bases, V lost 4 bases, and 6 bases had no gene match. There are 15 residues in the CDR3. CDR1 is SEHNR and CDR2 is FQNEAQ in the germline V gene (reference sequence). CDR3 sequence (DNA): TGTGCCAGCAGCTCGGGACAGGGGCCGATCTATGGCTACACCTTC. Protein sequence: CASSSGQGPIYGYTF.

The chain couples TRBV30 to TRBJ2-3; tentatively, D is TRBD2 (5 bases). Trimming shortened V by 3 bases and J by 6 bases, and 16 bases separated the two germline ends. The length of the CDR3 is 14 residues. The germline V gene has CDR1 GTSNPN and CDR2 SVGIG (reference sequence). The DNA for the CDR3 is TGTGCCTGGAGCGCGAGGGCCGGTATCGATACGCAGTATTTT. It encodes CAWSARAGIDTQYF.

The chain uses TRBV19 and TRBJ2-2, with 11 bases fitting TRBD2. The J segment lost 4 bases and the V segment lost 5 bases, leaving 3 bases of the junction unmatched. This CDR3 has 15 residues. Per the germline V gene, CDR1 is LNHDA and CDR2 is SQIVND (reference sequence). The CDR3 sequence: CASSPGLAVTGELFF. Here the CDR3 DNA reads TGTGCCAGTAGTCCGGGACTAGCGGTCACCGGGGAGCTGTTTTTT.

This chain joins TRBV4-2 and TRBJ2-7; 11 positions match TRBD2. CDR3 length: 16 residues. Germline values: CDR1 LGHNA, CDR2 YNFKEQ. V was clipped by 0 bases and J by 4 bases; unmatched bases: 5. CDR3 sequence: CASSQELAGEAYEQYF. CDR3 coding DNA: TGTGCCAGCAGCCAAGAACTAGCGGGAGAGGCGTACGAGCAGTACTTC.

The chain carries TRBV29-1 and TRBJ1-1, with D possibly being TRBD1 (5 bases). Germline CDR1 and CDR2: SQVTM and ANQGSEA. V was cut by 5 bases and J by 1 base, with 8 bases left in between. This CDR3 has 12 residues. The chain's CDR3 is CSVPTGNTEAFF. CDR3 nucleotides: TGCAGCGTTCCAACAGGGAACACTGAAGCTTTCTTT.

This sequence joins TRBV27 and TRBJ2-5; TRBD2 matches 12 bases. With V trimmed by 1 base and J by 4 bases, 4 bases remained unmatched. The CDR3 totals 16 residues. Per the germline V gene, CDR1 is MNHEY and CDR2 is SMNVEV (reference sequence). The CDR3: CASSLLLAGGRETQYF. As DNA, the CDR3 is TGTGCCAGCAGTTTATTACTAGCGGGAGGAAGAGAGACCCAGTACTTC.

Concerning this clone itself: Other DNA variants within this sample encode the same CDR3. This chain connects TRBV7-9 to TRBJ1-2; D gene ambiguous. In germline, CDR1 is SEHNR, CDR2 FQNEAQ (reference sequence). Trimming shortened V by 3 bases and J by 2 bases, and 7 bases separated the two germline ends. The CDR3 spans 13 residues. The CDR3 is CASSFGLNYGYTF. DNA for the CDR3: TGTGCCAGCAGCTTCGGATTGAACTATGGCTACACCTTC.

Remarks on this clone: Other nucleotide sequences from this sample produce the same CDR3. This rearrangement joins TRBV27 to TRBJ2-1; 7 bases are a match to TRBD2. This CDR3 is 14 amino acids long. Per germline, CDR1 MNHEY and CDR2 SMNVEV (reference sequence). Trimming cost V 2 bases and J 2 bases; bases outside gene matches: 0. The CDR3: CASSLGGAYNEQFF. The DNA for the CDR3 is TGTGCCAGCAGTTTAGGGGGGGCCTACAATGAGCAGTTCTTC.